The entry that follows covers one TCR beta chain sequence. The antigen remains undetermined. This likely came from a read error, as a far larger clone is one base away. The sample contains more than one DNA sequence encoding this CDR3. These data originate in a study of shared clonotypes between healthy human individuals. General observations from the study: It was the few donors that limited the genetic and exposure-history diversity represented.

The CDR3 is 16 amino acids. The germline CDR1 and CDR2 sequences are GTSNPN and SVGIG (reference sequence). Sequencing was performed on unsorted PBMC DNA using ten immunoSEQ deep assay plates. Some clones are missing from TCRdb's copy, which holds only in-frame ones; the method was immunoSEQ multiplex PCR. The sample contains fewer than 650,000 clones, roughly four fifths of which appear only once. The sample comprised PBMCs. The chain employs TRBV30 and TRBJ2-6; D unresolved. The receptor was derived from a middle-aged woman in good health. Some clones in this sample may be carry-over from other donors' samples. CDR3 bases: TGCGCCTGGAGTCGCATCGGGTCCGTCGGGGCCAACGTCCTGACTTTC. This translates into CAWSRIGSVGANVLTF.